The 25 T cell receptor beta chains reported below all come from one sample, sequenced in a study of cytomegalovirus exposure and HLA in healthy donors. Assay used: immunoSEQ multiplex PCR; TCRdb lists only in-frame clones, some missing. The sample holds about 200,000 clones; roughly 82% are singletons and the top ten take 13%. Sequenced: PBMCs. These receptors were taken from a woman aged 30 to 39 in good health and CMV-seropositive.

The J gene is TRBJ1-2, the V gene TRBV5-1; D perhaps matches TRBD1 (5 bases). Germline CDR1 is SGHRS and CDR2 is YFSETQ. CDR3 length equals 13 residues. The V gene lost 4 bases and the J gene lost 5 bases, with 12 bases spanning the gap. This CDR3 reads CASSGASKYGYTF. In nucleotides, the CDR3 is TGCGCCAGCAGCGGGGCGTCGAAGTATGGCTACACCTTC.

The chain joins TRBV7-9 to TRBJ2-5; D uncertain. The CDR3 extends over 15 amino acids. With 3 bases removed from V and 1 base from J, the gap between germline ends came to 12 bases. Germline-derived CDR1 and CDR2 are SEHNR and FQNEAQ (reference sequence). Here the CDR3 reads CASSFVPRIQETQYF. CDR3 DNA: TGTGCCAGCAGCTTCGTCCCCCGTATCCAAGAGACCCAGTACTTC.

The V call is TRBV10-3, the J call TRBJ2-7; 10 bases agree with TRBD2. The V segment lost 4 bases and the J segment 3 bases; nucleotides outside the gene matches: 9. This CDR3 spans 16 amino acids. Germline lookup yields CDR1 ENHRY and CDR2 SYGVKD. CDR3 region: CAISGARTSGSYEQYF. CDR3 DNA sequence: TGTGCCATCAGTGGGGCTAGGACTAGCGGAAGCTACGAGCAGTACTTC.

This chain connects TRBV2 to TRBJ2-4; D gene uncertain. The CDR3 is made up of 12 amino acids. With 6 bases removed from V and 5 bases from J, the gap between germline ends came to 8 bases. Germline V gene sequence: CDR1 SNHLY, CDR2 FYNNEI. CDR3 region: CASRSLQNIQYF. The CDR3, as DNA: TGTGCCAGCAGGAGTCTCCAAAACATTCAGTACTTC.

The chain joins TRBV11-2 to TRBJ2-5; D possibly corresponds to TRBD2 (5 bases). Germline V gives CDR1 SGHAT, CDR2 FQNNGV. The CDR3 loop spans 14 amino acids. Trimming left V 0 bases short and J 7 bases short, with 12 bases between. The CDR3 DNA follows: TGTGCCAGCAGCTTAGATGTCGGGGTCGGGACCCAGTACTTC. Translating gives CASSLDVGVGTQYF.

Concerning this clone: Additional DNA sequences in this sample encode the identical CDR3. This rearrangement joins TRBV5-1 to TRBJ2-1; TRBD1 matches at 8 bases. This CDR3 spans 15 amino acids. V shed 0 bases and J 1 base; nucleotides not matched to a gene: 0. CDR1 and CDR2 (germline): SGHRS, YFSETQ. CDR3: CASSLDRGSYNEQFF. The CDR3 nucleotides are TGCGCCAGCAGCTTGGACAGGGGGTCCTACAATGAGCAGTTCTTC. Filled out from reference TRBV5-1 and TRBJ2-1, the complete variable domain reads KAGVTQTPRYLIKTRGQQVTLSCSPISGHRSVSWYQQTPGQGLQFLFEYFSETQRNKGNFPGRFSGRQFSNSRSEMNVSTLELGDSALYLCASSLDRGSYNEQFFGPGTRLTVL.

This clone has just one count. The rearrangement uses TRBV6-6 and TRBJ2-7, with D possibly TRBD2 on 5 matching bases. V was cut by 5 bases and J by 4 bases, with 12 bases left in between. The CDR3 extends over 13 amino acids. The V gene's germline CDR1 is MNHNY and CDR2 SVGAGI (reference sequence). The CDR3 region has the DNA TGTGCCAGCAGTGGAGCGGAATCATACGAGCAGTACTTC. This translates into CASSGAESYEQYF.

The V call is TRBV19, the J call TRBJ2-1, with TRBD2 matching 14 bases. Trimming removed 5 bases from V and 8 bases from J; junction bases left unmatched: 11. Germline V gene lookup returns CDR1 LNHDA and CDR2 SQIVND (reference sequence). The CDR3 contains 17 residues. CDR3 coding DNA: TGTGCCAGTAGTCCGCTGGCCCGACTAGCGGGAGGGTATGAGCAGTTCTTC. Its protein is CASSPLARLAGGYEQFF.

The sample holds one count of this clone. The chain couples TRBV27 to TRBJ2-7, with TRBD2 matching over 10 bases. With 2 bases clipped from V and 3 bases from J, the junction kept 4 bases outside the gene matches. CDR3 length: 15 amino acids. Germline CDR1 reads MNHEY; CDR2 reads SMNVEV (reference sequence). For the CDR3, the DNA is TGTGCCAGCAGTTTAAATCTAGCGGGGGACTACGAGCAGTACTTC. Translation: CASSLNLAGDYEQYF.

This chain connects TRBV5-1 to TRBJ2-1; TRBD2 aligns across 14 bases. Germline CDR1 SGHRS, CDR2 YFSETQ. There are 18 residues in the CDR3. With V trimmed by 0 bases and J by 8 bases, 10 bases remained unmatched. The DNA of the CDR3 is TGCGCCAGCAGCTTGGCCCGAACCCCGGGACTAGCGGGAGATGAGCAGTTCTTC. It specifies CASSLARTPGLAGDEQFF.

The chain is built from TRBV11-3 and TRBJ2-3; TRBD2 might be the D (6 bases). The germline CDR1 and CDR2 sequences are SGHNT and YENEEA. The CDR3 totals 16 residues. V dropped 5 bases and J dropped 1 base, with 16 bases sitting between them. Written as DNA, the CDR3 is TGTGCCAGCAGCCGCTCACCGGGGGAACGCACAGATACGCAGTATTTT. Translating gives CASSRSPGERTDTQYF.

The chain joins TRBV2 to TRBJ2-3; D gene unclear. Germline CDR1 reads SNHLY; CDR2 reads FYNNEI. The CDR3 has 14 amino acids. V was pared by 1 base and J by 0 bases, with 5 bases between. CDR3 in DNA: TGTGCCAGCAGTGAAGACAGAAGCACAGATACGCAGTATTTT. As protein: CASSEDRSTDTQYF. The whole variable domain, filled in from reference TRBV2 and TRBJ2-3, reads EPEVTQTPSHQVTQMGQEVILRCVPISNHLYFYWYRQILGQKVEFLVSFYNNEISEKSEIFDDQFSVERPDGSNFTLKIRSTKLEDSAMYFCASSEDRSTDTQYFGPGTRLTVL.

V and J are TRBV29-1 and TRBJ2-2; D may be TRBD1 (5 bases). CDR1 and CDR2 from the germline V gene are SQVTM and ANQGSEA. The V gene lost 0 bases and the J gene lost 5 bases, with 10 bases spanning the gap. The CDR3 covers 14 residues. CDR3 sequence (DNA): TGCAGCGTTGAAGATTACAGGCTTACCGGGGAGCTGTTTTTT. It yields the protein CSVEDYRLTGELFF.

The chain is built from TRBV5-1 and TRBJ2-2; no reliable D call. Germline CDR1 SGHRS, CDR2 YFSETQ. Trimming stripped 0 bases from V and 5 bases from J, with 14 bases between. This CDR3 has 16 amino acids. This CDR3 reads CASSLAVELTTGELFF. The CDR3 region has the DNA TGCGCCAGCAGCTTGGCTGTAGAGTTAACGACCGGGGAGCTGTTTTTT.

The V and J genes are TRBV7-3 and TRBJ1-1; TRBD1 agrees at 7 bases. With 2 bases clipped from V and 4 bases from J, the junction kept 4 bases outside the gene matches. The length of the CDR3 is 14 residues. CDR1 and CDR2 (germline): SGHTA, FQGTGA. The CDR3 nucleotides read TGTGCCAGCAGCTTATGGGCAGGGGGCACTGAAGCTTTCTTT. Translating gives CASSLWAGGTEAFF.

The V and J genes are TRBV5-1 and TRBJ2-7, with TRBD1 identical over 8 bases. CDR3 length equals 14 residues. Germline CDR1 reads SGHRS; CDR2 reads YFSETQ. V lost 4 bases to trimming and J lost 2 bases; unmatched junction nucleotides: 5. The CDR3 region has the DNA TGCGCCAGCAGCCTGGACAGGGACGCCTACGAGCAGTACTTC. Amino acids: CASSLDRDAYEQYF.

This chain uses TRBV11-2 with TRBJ2-7, with 8 bases fitting TRBD2. Germline CDR1 SGHAT, CDR2 FQNNGV. J gave up 6 bases and V 3 bases, and 7 bases lay outside the gene matches. The CDR3 consists of 14 residues. CDR3: CASSFSPTSGEQYF. The DNA for the CDR3 is TGTGCCAGCAGCTTCTCCCCCACTAGCGGCGAGCAGTACTTC.

The chain combines TRBV27 with TRBJ2-3; D not certain. Looked up from germline, CDR1 is MNHEY and CDR2 is SMNVEV (reference sequence). The V end lost 9 bases, the J end lost 6 bases, and 7 bases lay between the germline ends. The length of the CDR3 is 10 residues. The CDR3 bases are TGTGCCAGAAACGCGGATACGCAGTATTTT. Protein product: CARNADTQYF.

The CDR3 spells CASSLVGHQGGRNEQYF. In nucleotides, the CDR3 is TGTGCCAGCAGCTTGGTGGGCCATCAGGGGGGTCGGAACGAGCAGTACTTC. The chain carries TRBV5-6 and TRBJ2-7, with D possibly being TRBD1 (7 bases). Deletions cut 0 bases from V and 5 bases from J, with 21 bases between. CDR1 SGHDT and CDR2 YYEEEE come from the germline V gene. CDR3 length: 17 residues.

The chain has TRBV5-6 and TRBJ1-2; 8 bases align to TRBD1. The CDR3 extends over 15 amino acids. V dropped 4 bases and J dropped 7; count of bases not matched to a gene: 12. Germline loops: CDR1 SGHDT, CDR2 YYEEEE. In DNA, the CDR3 is TGTGCCAGCAGCCTTGGTCCCCAGGGGGCAGGTGGCTACACCTTC. Its protein is CASSLGPQGAGGYTF.

This sequence joins TRBV2 and TRBJ2-5, with D maybe TRBD1 (6 bases). Germline V gives CDR1 SNHLY, CDR2 FYNNEI. V shed 4 bases and J shed 2 bases, with 11 bases lying between them. CDR3 length: 14 amino acids. CDR3 DNA sequence: TGTGCCAGCAGTGGAGACAGGCCTCAAGAGACCCAGTACTTC. Translation gives CASSGDRPQETQYF.

The V and J genes are TRBV2 and TRBJ2-7; 7 bases are a match to TRBD2. Germline V gene data show CDR1 as SNHLY and CDR2 as FYNNEI. With V trimmed by 0 bases and J by 5 bases, 10 bases remained unmatched. This CDR3 region has 16 residues. As DNA, the CDR3 is TGTGCCAGCAGTGAAGCCTATTCAGGGAGGGAGAACGAGCAGTACTTC. Encoded protein: CASSEAYSGRENEQYF.

V gene TRBV5-6 combines with J gene TRBJ2-3; 7 bases are a match to TRBD1. The germline V gene has CDR1 SGHDT and CDR2 YYEEEE. V was pared by 4 bases and J by 10 bases, with 9 bases of the junction left unmatched. This CDR3 contains 13 residues. In DNA form, the CDR3 reads TGTGCCAGCAGCACCAAAGACAGGGCCCCGCAGTATTTT. Protein product: CASSTKDRAPQYF. Variable domain in full (rest from reference TRBV5-6 and TRBJ2-3): DAGVTQSPTHLIKTRGQQVTLRCSPKSGHDTVSWYQQALGQGPQFIFQYYEEEERQRGNFPDRFSGHQFPNYSSELNVNALLLGDSALYLCASSTKDRAPQYFGPGTRLTVL.

The chain is built from TRBV29-1 and TRBJ2-5; tentatively, D is TRBD2 (6 bases). The germline V gene encodes CDR1 SQVTM and CDR2 ANQGSEA. V was shortened by 4 bases and J by 5 bases, with 17 bases between the two germline ends. The CDR3 totals 14 residues. CDR3 amino acids: CSVAWGSGLETQYF. CDR3 nucleotides: TGCAGCGTTGCGTGGGGTAGCGGCCTGGAGACCCAGTACTTC.

The V gene is TRBV6-6, the J gene TRBJ2-7, with D tentatively TRBD2 (6 bases). Per the germline V gene, CDR1 is MNHNY and CDR2 is SVGAGI (reference sequence). The CDR3 is 14 residues long. The V end was cut by 6 bases, the J end by 2 bases, with 14 bases between. CDR3 region: CASRHRDFTYEQYF. Here the CDR3 DNA reads TGTGCCAGCAGACATAGGGACTTCACCTACGAGCAGTACTTC.